This TCR beta chain was found in a study of OX40 agonist ivuxolimab in advanced cancers. Across the whole study: Ivuxolimab, which is an agonistic anti-OX40 (CD134) antibody, was administered to the patients. Notes on the study in general: Expanded clones belonging to CD8+ T cells outnumbered, on average, those of CD4+.

Remarks on this clone: Its antigen is not identified.

Libraries were prepared by immunoSEQ multiplex PCR; TCRdb keeps only in-frame clonotypes and omits some of them. The sample records 65,000 to 95,000 clones, roughly 87% being singletons. Patients were ruled out by autoimmune disease history or systemic immunosuppression. V shed 5 bases and J shed 6 bases, with 14 bases lying between them. The CDR3 is made up of 13 amino acids. Germline CDR1 and CDR2: SEHNR and FQNEAQ (reference sequence). The receptor comes from an adult with an advanced solid tumor such as melanoma, head and neck, liver or kidney cancer. The rearrangement joins TRBV7-9 to TRBJ2-7, with a possible D match to TRBD1 (6 bases). Sequences were derived from CD4+ or CD8+ T cells sorted from blood, sampled in a trial of the OX40 agonist ivuxolimab. The CDR3 is CASSPLVGGEQYF. As DNA, the CDR3 is TGTGCCAGCAGCCCATTAGTAGGGGGCGAGCAGTACTTC.